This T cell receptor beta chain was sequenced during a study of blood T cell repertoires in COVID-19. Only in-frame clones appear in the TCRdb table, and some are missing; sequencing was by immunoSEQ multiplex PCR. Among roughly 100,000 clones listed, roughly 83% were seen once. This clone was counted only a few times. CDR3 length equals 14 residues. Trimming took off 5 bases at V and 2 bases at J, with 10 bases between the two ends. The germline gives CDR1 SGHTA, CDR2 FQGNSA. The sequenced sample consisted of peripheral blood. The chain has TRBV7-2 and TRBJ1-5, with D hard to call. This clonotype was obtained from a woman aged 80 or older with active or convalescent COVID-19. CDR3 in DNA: TGTGCCAGCAGCGTAGACGGAGGCAATCAGCCCCAGCATTTT. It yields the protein CASSVDGGNQPQHF.